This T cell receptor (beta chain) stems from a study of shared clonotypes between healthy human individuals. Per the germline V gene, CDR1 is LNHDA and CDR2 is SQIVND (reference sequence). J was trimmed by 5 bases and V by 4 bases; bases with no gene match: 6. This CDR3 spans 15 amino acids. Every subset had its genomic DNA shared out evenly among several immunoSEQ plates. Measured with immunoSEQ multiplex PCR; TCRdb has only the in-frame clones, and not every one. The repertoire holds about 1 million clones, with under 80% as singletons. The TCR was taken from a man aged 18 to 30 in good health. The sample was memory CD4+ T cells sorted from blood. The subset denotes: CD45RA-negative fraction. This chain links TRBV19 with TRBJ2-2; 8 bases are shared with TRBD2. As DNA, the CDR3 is TGTGCCAGTAGTAAACCGGGACTAGGGACCGGGGAGCTGTTTTTT. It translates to CASSKPGLGTGELFF.